The table lists the clone carrying this T cell receptor (beta chain) with a few counts. As yet, its antigen is unknown. The data belong to a study of T cells in Graves' hyperthyroidism and ophthalmopathy. General study findings and limits: In the blood, most expanded thyroid clonotypes above 0.001 appeared as well.

What was amplified from RNA transcripts were TCR beta CDR3 regions. The primer set for the first-round RT-PCR of the TCR CDR3 was HTBI. MiXCR, applied by TCRdb to the multiplex PCR reads, yields one record per CDR3 protein. This repertoire shows about 690,000 distinct CDR3 sequences, around a sixth found once; its top ten account for about a sixth. Stable hyperthyroidism: no ophthalmopathy progression over 18 months of follow-up. The ends were cut back, 0 bases at V and 3 bases at J, with 9 bases in the middle. The CDR3 has 14 residues. Germline V gives CDR1 LGHDT, CDR2 YNNKEL (reference sequence). The chain links TRBV3-1 to TRBJ2-7; perhaps TRBD2 as D (5 bases). This TCR was recovered from a man between 50 and 59 years old with Graves' hyperthyroidism. The specimen sequenced was blood. As DNA, the CDR3 is TGTGCCAGCAGCCAAGAAGGACTGAACTACGAGCAGTACTTC. Translated: CASSQEGLNYEQYF.